Presented here are 5 T cell receptor beta chains from one specimen sequenced in a study of shared clonotypes between healthy human individuals (dated by TCRdb to between 2020 and 2021). Library creation used the immunoSEQ multiplex PCR assay. Imported from immuneACCESS, the table was reduced by TCRdb to in-frame sequences with V and J called. These copies leave out some clones; in studies compared against another copy, an unresolved V gene accounts for under half, and the cause of the remainder is not known. In this sample the table shows approximately 640,000 clones, about 90% of which occur a single time. The biggest ten clones account for about a third of the sample. The sequencing sample was made of memory CD8+ T cells from PBMCs. In the paper's terms, the cell subset or site label means: CD45RO+ cells pooled with CCR7-negative TemRA cells. The receptors here all came from a young man in good health. Some clones in this sample may be carry-over from other donors' samples.

The rearrangement uses TRBV2 and TRBJ2-7; no clear D gene. V lost 4 bases and J lost 4, with 8 bases in between. Germline V gene data show CDR1 as SNHLY and CDR2 as FYNNEI. The CDR3 covers 12 residues. In DNA form, the CDR3 reads TGTGCCAGCAGTGGAGGCTTTTACGAGCAGTACTTC. It yields the protein CASSGGFYEQYF.

The chain links TRBV6-5 to TRBJ1-4; 12 bases are shared with TRBD1. V shed 4 bases and J 6 bases; nucleotides not matched to a gene: 3. Germline V gives CDR1 MNHEY, CDR2 SVGAGI. This CDR3 is 15 amino acids long. This CDR3 reads CASSSGTGGHEKLFF. CDR3 DNA: TGTGCCAGCAGTTCTGGGACAGGGGGCCATGAAAAACTGTTTTTT.

The chain has TRBV19 and TRBJ1-5; D is unclear. The germline CDR1 and CDR2 sequences are LNHDA and SQIVND (reference sequence). The CDR3 is made up of 15 amino acids. Trimming pared 9 bases from V and 0 bases from J, leaving 15 bases between. CDR3 amino acids: CASTISGRSNQPQHF. In DNA, the CDR3 is TGTGCCAGCACCATAAGTGGGCGTAGCAATCAGCCCCAGCATTTT.

The V call is TRBV19, the J call TRBJ1-2; the match to TRBD1 covers 8 bases. V shed 3 bases, J shed 4 bases, and the junction held 16 bases outside the gene matches. The CDR3 loop spans 18 amino acids. Germline V gene sequence: CDR1 LNHDA, CDR2 SQIVND (reference sequence). CDR3 in DNA: TGTGCCAGTAGTATCCCCCCTCGGGCAGGGGGCACGTTCTATGGCTACACCTTC. It encodes CASSIPPRAGGTFYGYTF.

V gene TRBV7-2 combines with J gene TRBJ2-3, with 7 bases matching TRBD1. Looked up from germline, CDR1 is SGHTA and CDR2 is FQGNSA. The length of the CDR3 is 17 residues. V gave up 0 bases and J gave up 6 bases; unmatched junction bases: 12. The CDR3 is CASSLAPRTGLADTQYF. DNA of the CDR3: TGTGCCAGCAGCTTAGCGCCAAGGACAGGATTAGCGGATACGCAGTATTTT.